This entry lists 17 T cell receptor beta chains sequenced from one sample in a study of blood T cell repertoires in COVID-19. Produced via immunoSEQ multiplex PCR; TCRdb's table is partial and in-frame only. The table includes roughly 290,000 clones, around 87% detected once. Sequences were obtained from peripheral blood. The source of these receptors is a woman in her forties or fifties who had recovered from COVID-19.

The V gene is TRBV18, the J gene TRBJ2-5; D is unclear. The CDR3 sequence is 13 residues long. The germline V gene has CDR1 KGHSH and CDR2 LQKENI. V was clipped by 4 bases and J by 1 base, with 7 bases between them. The CDR3 loop is CASSLGPQETQYF. The CDR3, as DNA: TGTGCCAGCTCACTTGGGCCCCAAGAGACCCAGTACTTC.

A single count supports this clone. The CDR3 region has the DNA TGTGCCAGCAGCTTTCCTAACAATGAGCAGTTCTTC. It yields the protein CASSFPNNEQFF. The genes are TRBV5-5 and TRBJ2-1; D is uncertain. Germline lookup yields CDR1 SGHKS and CDR2 YYEKEE (reference sequence). V was trimmed by 2 bases and J by 5 bases, leaving 5 bases between them. The CDR3 spans 12 residues.

This sequence joins TRBV7-2 and TRBJ1-3; the D is unclear. With 5 bases removed from V and 4 bases from J, the gap between germline ends came to 15 bases. Germline V CDR1 and CDR2: SGHTA, FQGNSA. The CDR3 consists of 15 residues. In DNA form, the CDR3 reads TGTGCCAGCAGCCCTCGAGCGTTTGGCGGAAACACCATATATTTT. Protein sequence: CASSPRAFGGNTIYF.

The rearrangement uses TRBV15 and TRBJ1-3; unclear D gene. This CDR3 region has 16 residues. V gave up 5 bases and J gave up 3 bases, with 17 bases separating them. Looked up from germline, CDR1 is LNHNV and CDR2 is YYDKDF (reference sequence). Here the CDR3 DNA reads TGTGCCACCAGCCCCCAATCGGCGGGTCTTGGAAACACCATATATTTT. Its protein is CATSPQSAGLGNTIYF.

V and J are TRBV4-3 and TRBJ2-1; 9 nucleotides line up with TRBD1. CDR3 length equals 16 residues. V shed 0 bases, J shed 8 bases, and the junction held 8 bases outside the gene matches. The germline V gene has CDR1 LGHNA and CDR2 YSLEER. CDR3 DNA: TGCGCCAGCAGCCAAGATTCAGGACAGGGGACGGATGAGCAGTTCTTC. The encoded protein is CASSQDSGQGTDEQFF.

This clone was detected a few times. J is TRBJ1-1 and V is TRBV13, with 8 bases that match TRBD1. Germline assignment: CDR1 PRHDT and CDR2 FYEKMQ (reference sequence). This CDR3 region has 14 residues. V shed 4 bases, J shed 1 base, and the junction held 2 bases outside the gene matches. The CDR3 DNA follows: TGTGCCAGCAGCTCCGGGACAGGGAACACTGAAGCTTTCTTT. This sequence encodes CASSSGTGNTEAFF.

The chain carries TRBV18 and TRBJ1-1; a possible D gene is TRBD1 (6 bases). Germline CDR1 and CDR2: KGHSH and LQKENI. This CDR3 has 14 amino acids. Trimming removed 3 bases at V and 0 bases at J, with 8 bases between. In nucleotides, the CDR3 is TGTGCCAGCTCACCGGACAGTCTGAACACTGAAGCTTTCTTT. The encoded protein is CASSPDSLNTEAFF.

The chain employs TRBV11-3 and TRBJ2-1; possible D gene TRBD2, 7 bases. Germline V gene sequence: CDR1 SGHNT, CDR2 YENEEA. Deletions cut 4 bases from V and 2 bases from J, with 15 bases between. This CDR3 region has 16 residues. The CDR3 DNA sequence: TGTGCCAGCAGCTCTGAAGGGGGGGCCGCCTACAATGAGCAGTTCTTC. Translated, it gives CASSSEGGAAYNEQFF.

The chain joins TRBV7-9 to TRBJ1-2; a weak D match, TRBD1 (5 bases). V was clipped by 8 bases and J by 0 bases, with 13 bases between them. The CDR3 length is 14 residues. Germline assignment: CDR1 SEHNR and CDR2 FQNEAQ (reference sequence). The DNA of the CDR3 is TGTGCCAGCCGTCCGGGGGACCCTAACTATGGCTACACCTTC. This codes for CASRPGDPNYGYTF.

This sequence joins TRBV10-3 and TRBJ1-1, with 9 bases aligning to TRBD1. Germline values: CDR1 ENHRY, CDR2 SYGVKD. The V gene end was trimmed by 7 bases and the J gene end by 2 bases; junction bases not matched to a gene: 5. The CDR3 runs 14 residues. CDR3 in amino acids: CAINRQGVNTEAFF. The CDR3 bases are TGTGCCATCAATCGACAGGGGGTAAACACTGAAGCTTTCTTT.

With regard to this clone: One junction end disagrees with the germline gene, perhaps due to a read error. DNA for the CDR3: TGCGCCAGCAGCCGAACCCCCGGGACTACTAAAGAGGCCCAGTACTTC. Protein: CASSRTPGTTKEAQYF. This chain connects TRBV5-1 to TRBJ2-5; TRBD2 agrees at 7 bases. From germline, CDR1 is SGHRS and CDR2 YFSETQ. CDR3 length: 16 amino acids.

The V and J genes are TRBV30 and TRBJ1-5; 9 bases match TRBD1. This CDR3 is built from 15 residues. Germline V gene sequence: CDR1 GTSNPN, CDR2 SVGIG (reference sequence). V lost 1 base and J lost 3; bases outside the gene matches: 4. DNA for the CDR3: TGTGCCTGGAGTGCCGACAGGGGGGACAATCAGCCCCAGCATTTT. Translated: CAWSADRGDNQPQHF.

This rearrangement joins TRBV10-3 to TRBJ2-1; 10 bases match TRBD2. This CDR3 contains 17 residues. In germline, CDR1 is ENHRY, CDR2 SYGVKD. The V and J ends lost 3 bases and 0 bases, in that order; junction bases with no gene match: 5. The DNA of the CDR3 is TGTGCCATCAGTGATGTAATAGCGGGAGGCTCCTACAATGAGCAGTTCTTC. Protein product: CAISDVIAGGSYNEQFF.

Comments on this clone: Within the sample, other DNA sequences also encode this same CDR3. The chain uses TRBV9 and TRBJ2-2; D is possibly TRBD1 (6 bases). The V and J ends lost 0 bases and 4 bases respectively, with 10 bases between them. This CDR3 region has 15 residues. Germline lookup yields CDR1 SGDLS and CDR2 YYNGEE. CDR3 nucleotide sequence: TGTGCCAGCAGCGTAGGGGGGCAGGCCACCGGGGAGCTGTTTTTT. Protein sequence: CASSVGGQATGELFF. Looking up the rest from reference TRBV9 and TRBJ2-2 gives the full variable domain: DSGVTQTPKHLITATGQRVTLRCSPRSGDLSVYWYQQSLDQGLQFLIQYYNGEERAKGNILERFSAQQFPDLHSELNLSSLELGDSALYFCASSVGGQATGELFFGEGSRLTVL.

This chain links TRBV11-2 with TRBJ1-3, with D tentatively TRBD1 (6 bases). CDR3 length equals 15 residues. The germline gives CDR1 SGHAT, CDR2 FQNNGV. The V end was cut by 5 bases, the J end by 2 bases, with 13 bases between. CDR3 sequence: CASSPLRGTGNTIYF. As DNA, the CDR3 is TGTGCCAGCAGCCCCCTTAGGGGGACTGGAAACACCATATATTTT. Variable domain in full (rest from reference TRBV11-2 and TRBJ1-3): EAGVAQSPRYKIIEKRQSVAFWCNPISGHATLYWYQQILGQGPKLLIQFQNNGVVDDSQLPKDRFSAERLKGVDSTLKIQPAKLEDSAVYLCASSPLRGTGNTIYFGEGSWLTVV.

On this clone itself: A single base separates this from a much larger clone, so it may be a read error. The V gene is TRBV4-2, the J gene TRBJ1-2, with D uncertain. The CDR3 runs to 13 residues. Germline loops: CDR1 LGHNA, CDR2 YNFKEQ. The V gene lost 1 base and the J gene lost 2 bases, with 5 bases spanning the gap. The CDR3 here is CASSQGENYGYTF. The CDR3 coding sequence is TGTGCCAGCAGCCAAGGAGAGAACTATGGCTACACCTTC.

Only a few counts were recorded for this clone. This chain connects TRBV2 to TRBJ2-7; 15 nucleotides align to TRBD2. The germline CDR1 and CDR2 sequences are SNHLY and FYNNEI. Trimming took 8 bases from V and 5 from J; bases not matched to a gene: 4. This CDR3 is 14 amino acids long. CDR3 sequence: CASGLAGGPHEQYF. The CDR3 DNA reads TGTGCCAGCGGACTAGCGGGAGGGCCCCACGAGCAGTACTTC. The whole variable domain, remainder taken from reference TRBV2 and TRBJ2-7, is EPEVTQTPSHQVTQMGQEVILRCVPISNHLYFYWYRQILGQKVEFLVSFYNNEISEKSEIFDDQFSVERPDGSNFTLKIRSTKLEDSAMYFCASGLAGGPHEQYFGPGTRLTVT.